One and the same sample provided the 5 T cell receptor beta chains below, sequenced in a study of blood T cell repertoires in COVID-19. The repertoire was sequenced with immunoSEQ multiplex PCR; TCRdb's copy has only in-frame clones and lacks some. The sample consists of around 160,000 clones, roughly 76% of them appearing once. The sample consisted of peripheral blood. These TCRs come from a human donor with acute or convalescent COVID-19. The donor label of this sample is uncertain.

CDR3 in amino acids: CAIQGSGNTIYF. In DNA form, the CDR3 reads TGTGCCATTCAGGGCTCTGGAAACACCATATATTTT. This chain joins TRBV19 and TRBJ1-3; TRBD1 might be the D (5 bases). V shed 10 bases and J shed 0 bases, with 7 bases lying between them. This CDR3 has 12 amino acids. Germline lookup yields CDR1 LNHDA and CDR2 SQIVND (reference sequence). Full variable domain (missing parts from reference TRBV19 and TRBJ1-3): DGGITQSPKYLFRKEGQNVTLSCEQNLNHDAMYWYRQDPGQGLRLIYYSQIVNDFQKGDIAEGYSVSREKKESFPLTVTSAQKNPTAFYLCAIQGSGNTIYFGEGSWLTVV.

This chain joins TRBV5-1 and TRBJ1-1; no firm D call. The length of the CDR3 is 16 residues. Germline CDR1 SGHRS, CDR2 YFSETQ. V was clipped by 0 bases and J by 5 bases, with 17 bases between them. CDR3 sequence: CASSLGMGGGNTEAFF. The DNA of the CDR3 is TGCGCCAGCAGCTTGGGGATGGGCGGAGGGAATACTGAAGCTTTCTTT.

This sequence joins TRBV5-8 and TRBJ1-4, with a tentative D call TRBD1 (5 bases). V was pared by 2 bases and J by 4 bases, with 15 bases between. The CDR3 totals 16 residues. CDR1 is SGHTS and CDR2 is YDEGEE in the germline V gene. The CDR3 loop reads CASSLPGLFNNEKLFF. CDR3 bases: TGTGCCAGCAGCTTACCGGGACTCTTCAATAATGAAAAACTGTTTTTT.

This chain connects TRBV6-5 to TRBJ2-4; TRBD1 matches 9 bases. This CDR3 spans 14 amino acids. CDR1 MNHEY and CDR2 SVGAGI come from the germline V gene. J lost 0 bases, V lost 11 bases, and 5 bases had no gene match. For the CDR3, the DNA is TGTGCCGCGATGGACAGGGGAGCCAAAAACATTCAGTACTTC. Translating it yields CAAMDRGAKNIQYF.

V and J are TRBV9 and TRBJ2-1, with D possibly matching TRBD1 (7 bases). V shed 5 bases and J shed 3 bases, with 12 bases lying between them. This CDR3 has 14 amino acids. Germline V gene sequence: CDR1 SGDLS, CDR2 YYNGEE. The CDR3 sequence is CASSRQGGYNEQFF. The CDR3 DNA sequence: TGTGCCAGCAGTCGACAGGGAGGCTACAATGAGCAGTTCTTC.